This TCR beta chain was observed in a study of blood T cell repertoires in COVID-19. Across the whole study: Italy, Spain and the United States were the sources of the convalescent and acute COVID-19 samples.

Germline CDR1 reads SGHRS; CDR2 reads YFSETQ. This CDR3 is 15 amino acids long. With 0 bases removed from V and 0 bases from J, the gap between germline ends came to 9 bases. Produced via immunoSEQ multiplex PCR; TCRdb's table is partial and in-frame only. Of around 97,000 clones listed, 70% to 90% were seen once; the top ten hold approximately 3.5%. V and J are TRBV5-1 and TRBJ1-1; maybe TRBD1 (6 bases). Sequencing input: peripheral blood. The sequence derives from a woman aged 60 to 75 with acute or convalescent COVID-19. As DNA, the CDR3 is TGCGCCAGCAGCTTGGCCGGGACATTGAACACTGAAGCTTTCTTT. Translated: CASSLAGTLNTEAFF.